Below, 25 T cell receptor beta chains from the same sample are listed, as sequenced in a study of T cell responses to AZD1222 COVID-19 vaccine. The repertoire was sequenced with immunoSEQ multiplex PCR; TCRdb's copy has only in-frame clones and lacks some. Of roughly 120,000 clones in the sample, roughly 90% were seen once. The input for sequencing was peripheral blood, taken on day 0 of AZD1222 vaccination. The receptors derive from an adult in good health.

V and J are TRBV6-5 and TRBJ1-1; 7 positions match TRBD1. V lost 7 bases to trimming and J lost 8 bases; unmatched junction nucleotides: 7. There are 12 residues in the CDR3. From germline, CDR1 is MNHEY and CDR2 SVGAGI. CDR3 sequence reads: CASTYLGGEAFF. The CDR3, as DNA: TGTGCCAGCACCTACCTAGGGGGCGAAGCTTTCTTT.

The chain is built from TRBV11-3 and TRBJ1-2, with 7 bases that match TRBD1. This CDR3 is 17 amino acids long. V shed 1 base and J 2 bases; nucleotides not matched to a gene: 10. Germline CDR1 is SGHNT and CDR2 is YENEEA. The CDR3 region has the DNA TGTGCCAGCAGCTTAGCGGCAGGGGGACTGACGAACTATGGCTACACCTTC. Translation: CASSLAAGGLTNYGYTF.

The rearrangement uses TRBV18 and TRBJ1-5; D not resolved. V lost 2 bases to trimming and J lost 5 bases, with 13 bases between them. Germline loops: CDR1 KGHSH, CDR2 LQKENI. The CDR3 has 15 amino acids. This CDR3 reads CASSPNWGGDQPQHF. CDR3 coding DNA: TGTGCCAGCTCACCAAATTGGGGTGGAGATCAGCCCCAGCATTTT.

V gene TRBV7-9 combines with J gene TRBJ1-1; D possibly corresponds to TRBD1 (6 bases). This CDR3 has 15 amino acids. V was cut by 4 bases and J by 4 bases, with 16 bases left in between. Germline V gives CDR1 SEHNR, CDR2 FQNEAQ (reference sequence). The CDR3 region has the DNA TGTGCCAGCAGCTCGGACTTCAGGGGCTTCACTGAAGCTTTCTTT. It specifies CASSSDFRGFTEAFF.

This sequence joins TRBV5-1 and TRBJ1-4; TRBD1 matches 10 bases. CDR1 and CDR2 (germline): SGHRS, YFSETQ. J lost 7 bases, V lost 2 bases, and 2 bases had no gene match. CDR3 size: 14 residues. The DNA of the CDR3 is TGCGCCAGCAGCTTCGGACAGGGGGGTGAAAAACTGTTTTTT. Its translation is CASSFGQGGEKLFF.

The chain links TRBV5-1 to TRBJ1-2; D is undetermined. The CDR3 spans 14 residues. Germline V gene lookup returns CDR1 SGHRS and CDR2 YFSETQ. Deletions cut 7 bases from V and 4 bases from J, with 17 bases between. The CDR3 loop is CASGQDAESYGYTF. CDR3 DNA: TGCGCCAGCGGGCAGGACGCAGAGTCCTATGGCTACACCTTC.

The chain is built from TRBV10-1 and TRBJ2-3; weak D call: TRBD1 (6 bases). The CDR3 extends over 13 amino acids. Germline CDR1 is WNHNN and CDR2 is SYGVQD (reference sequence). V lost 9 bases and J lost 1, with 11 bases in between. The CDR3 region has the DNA TGCGCCAGGGACAGTAAAGGCACAGATACGCAGTATTTT. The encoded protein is CARDSKGTDTQYF.

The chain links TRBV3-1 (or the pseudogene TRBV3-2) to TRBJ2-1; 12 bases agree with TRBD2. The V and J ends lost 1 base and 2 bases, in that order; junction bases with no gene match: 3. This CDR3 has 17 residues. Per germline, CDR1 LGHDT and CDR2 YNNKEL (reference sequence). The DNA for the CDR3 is TGTGCCAGCAGCCAAGCACGACTAGCGGGAGCCTACAATGAGCAGTTCTTC. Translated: CASSQARLAGAYNEQFF.

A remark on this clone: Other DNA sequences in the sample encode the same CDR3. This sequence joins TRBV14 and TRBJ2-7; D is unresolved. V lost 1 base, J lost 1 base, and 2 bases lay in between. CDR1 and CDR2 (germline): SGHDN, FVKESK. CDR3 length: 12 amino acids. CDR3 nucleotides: TGTGCCAGCAGCCAAGGGTCCTACGAGCAGTACTTC. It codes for CASSQGSYEQYF.

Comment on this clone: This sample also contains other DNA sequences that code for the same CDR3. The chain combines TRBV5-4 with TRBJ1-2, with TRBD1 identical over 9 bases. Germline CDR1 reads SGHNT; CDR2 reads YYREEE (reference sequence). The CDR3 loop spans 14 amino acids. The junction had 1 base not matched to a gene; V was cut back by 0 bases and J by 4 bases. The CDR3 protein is CASSLDRGLYGYTF. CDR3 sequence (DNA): TGTGCCAGCAGCTTGGACAGGGGGCTCTATGGCTACACCTTC.

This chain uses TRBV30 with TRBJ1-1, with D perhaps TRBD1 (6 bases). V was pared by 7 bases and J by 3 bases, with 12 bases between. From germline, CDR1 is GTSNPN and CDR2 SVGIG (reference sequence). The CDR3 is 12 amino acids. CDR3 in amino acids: CASRWGHTEAFF. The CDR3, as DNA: TGTGCCTCCCGCTGGGGGCACACTGAAGCTTTCTTT.

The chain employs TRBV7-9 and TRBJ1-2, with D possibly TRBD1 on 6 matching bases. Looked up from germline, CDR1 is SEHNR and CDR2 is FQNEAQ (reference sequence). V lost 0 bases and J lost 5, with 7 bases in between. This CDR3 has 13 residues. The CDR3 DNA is TGTGCCAGCAGCTTAGCAGGGGGTTATGGCTACACCTTC. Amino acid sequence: CASSLAGGYGYTF. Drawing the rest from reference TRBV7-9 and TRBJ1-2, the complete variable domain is DTGVSQNPRHKITKRGQNVTFRCDPISEHNRLYWYRQTLGQGPEFLTYFQNEAQLEKSRLLSDRFSAERPKGSFSTLEIQRTEQGDSAMYLCASSLAGGYGYTFGSGTRLTVV.

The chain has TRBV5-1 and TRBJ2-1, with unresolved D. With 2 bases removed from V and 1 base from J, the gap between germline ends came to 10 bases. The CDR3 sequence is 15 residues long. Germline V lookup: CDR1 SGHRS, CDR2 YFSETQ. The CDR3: CASSFYGTSYNEQFF. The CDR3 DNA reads TGCGCCAGCAGCTTTTATGGCACTTCCTACAATGAGCAGTTCTTC.

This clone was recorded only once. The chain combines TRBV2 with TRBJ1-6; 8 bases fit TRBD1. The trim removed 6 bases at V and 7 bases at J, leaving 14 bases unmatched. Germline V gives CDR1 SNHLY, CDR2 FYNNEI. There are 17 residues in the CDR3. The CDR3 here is CASRHRFGQGKNSPLHF. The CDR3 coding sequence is TGTGCCAGCAGACACCGATTTGGACAGGGAAAAAATTCACCCCTCCACTTT. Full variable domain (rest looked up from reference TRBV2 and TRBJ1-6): EPEVTQTPSHQVTQMGQEVILRCVPISNHLYFYWYRQILGQKVEFLVSFYNNEISEKSEIFDDQFSVERPDGSNFTLKIRSTKLEDSAMYFCASRHRFGQGKNSPLHFGNGTRLTVT.

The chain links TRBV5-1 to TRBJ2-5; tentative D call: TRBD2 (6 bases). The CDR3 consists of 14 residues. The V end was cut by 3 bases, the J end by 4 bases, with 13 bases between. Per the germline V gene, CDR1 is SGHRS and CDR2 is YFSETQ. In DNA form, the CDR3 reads TGCGCCAGCAGCTCGCGGGTCGGGGGAGAGACCCAGTACTTC. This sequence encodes CASSSRVGGETQYF. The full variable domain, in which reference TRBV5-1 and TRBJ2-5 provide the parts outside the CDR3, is KAGVTQTPRYLIKTRGQQVTLSCSPISGHRSVSWYQQTPGQGLQFLFEYFSETQRNKGNFPGRFSGRQFSNSRSEMNVSTLELGDSALYLCASSSRVGGETQYFGPGTRLLVL.

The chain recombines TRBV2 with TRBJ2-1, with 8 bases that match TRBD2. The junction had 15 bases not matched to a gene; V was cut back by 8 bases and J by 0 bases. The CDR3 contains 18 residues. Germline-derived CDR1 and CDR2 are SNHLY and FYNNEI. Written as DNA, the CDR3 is TGTGCCAGCTGGGCGGCTAGCGGGCCCAGGAGCTCCTACAATGAGCAGTTCTTC. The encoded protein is CASWAASGPRSSYNEQFF.

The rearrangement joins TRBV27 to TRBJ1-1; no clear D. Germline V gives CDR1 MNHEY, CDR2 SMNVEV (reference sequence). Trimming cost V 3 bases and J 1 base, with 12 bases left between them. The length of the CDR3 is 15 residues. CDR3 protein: CASSFAWESNTEAFF. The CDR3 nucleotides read TGTGCCAGCAGTTTCGCTTGGGAGTCGAACACTGAAGCTTTCTTT.

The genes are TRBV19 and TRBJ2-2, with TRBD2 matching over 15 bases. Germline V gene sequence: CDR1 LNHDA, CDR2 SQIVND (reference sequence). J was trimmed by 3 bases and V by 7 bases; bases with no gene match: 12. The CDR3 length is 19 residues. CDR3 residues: CASMDPGLAGGWHTGELFF. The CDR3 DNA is TGTGCCAGTATGGACCCGGGACTAGCGGGAGGATGGCACACCGGGGAGCTGTTTTTT. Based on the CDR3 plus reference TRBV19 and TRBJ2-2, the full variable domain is DGGITQSPKYLFRKEGQNVTLSCEQNLNHDAMYWYRQDPGQGLRLIYYSQIVNDFQKGDIAEGYSVSREKKESFPLTVTSAQKNPTAFYLCASMDPGLAGGWHTGELFFGEGSRLTVL.

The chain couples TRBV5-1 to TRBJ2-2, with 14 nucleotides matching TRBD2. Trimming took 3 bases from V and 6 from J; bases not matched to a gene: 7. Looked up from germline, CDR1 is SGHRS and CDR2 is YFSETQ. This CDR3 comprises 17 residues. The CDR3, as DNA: TGCGCCAGCAGCTACGGGACTAGCGGGAGTCACTCCGGGGAGCTGTTTTTT. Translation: CASSYGTSGSHSGELFF. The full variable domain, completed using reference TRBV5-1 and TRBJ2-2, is KAGVTQTPRYLIKTRGQQVTLSCSPISGHRSVSWYQQTPGQGLQFLFEYFSETQRNKGNFPGRFSGRQFSNSRSEMNVSTLELGDSALYLCASSYGTSGSHSGELFFGEGSRLTVL.

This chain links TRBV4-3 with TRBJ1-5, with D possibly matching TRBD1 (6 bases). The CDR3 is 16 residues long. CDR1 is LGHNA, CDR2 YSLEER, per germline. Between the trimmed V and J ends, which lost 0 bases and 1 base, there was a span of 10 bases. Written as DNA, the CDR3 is TGCGCCAGCAGCCAAGATGGGGGCCGCAGCAATCAGCCCCAGCATTTT. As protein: CASSQDGGRSNQPQHF.

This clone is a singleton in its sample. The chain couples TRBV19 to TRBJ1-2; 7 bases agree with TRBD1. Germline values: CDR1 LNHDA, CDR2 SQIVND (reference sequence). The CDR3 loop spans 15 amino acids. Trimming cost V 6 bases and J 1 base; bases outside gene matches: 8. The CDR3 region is CASSARTGYNYGYTF. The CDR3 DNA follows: TGTGCCAGTAGCGCACGGACAGGATATAACTATGGCTACACCTTC.

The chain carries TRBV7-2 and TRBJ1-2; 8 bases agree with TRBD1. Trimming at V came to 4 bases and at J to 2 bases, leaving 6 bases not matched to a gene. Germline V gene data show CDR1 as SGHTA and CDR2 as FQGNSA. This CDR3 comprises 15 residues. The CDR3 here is CASSWTGNGNYGYTF. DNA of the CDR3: TGTGCCAGCAGCTGGACAGGGAATGGGAACTATGGCTACACCTTC.

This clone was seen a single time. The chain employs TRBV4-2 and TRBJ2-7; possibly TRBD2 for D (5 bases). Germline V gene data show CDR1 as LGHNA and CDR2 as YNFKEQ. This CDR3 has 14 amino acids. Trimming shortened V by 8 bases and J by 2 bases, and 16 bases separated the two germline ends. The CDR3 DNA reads TGTGCCAGCCAACGGGATTCCGGCCCCTACGAGCAGTACTTC. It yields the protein CASQRDSGPYEQYF.

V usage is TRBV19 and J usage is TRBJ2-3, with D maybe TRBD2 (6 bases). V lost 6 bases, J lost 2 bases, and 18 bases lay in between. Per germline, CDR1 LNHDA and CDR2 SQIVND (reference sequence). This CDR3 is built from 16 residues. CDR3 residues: CASSQGGTIPTDTQYF. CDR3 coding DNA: TGTGCCAGTAGCCAGGGAGGAACAATCCCCACAGATACGCAGTATTTT.

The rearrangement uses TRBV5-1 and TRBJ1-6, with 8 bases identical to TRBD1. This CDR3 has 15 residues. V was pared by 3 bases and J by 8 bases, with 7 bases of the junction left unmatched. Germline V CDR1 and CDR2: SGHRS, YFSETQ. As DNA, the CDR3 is TGCGCCAGCAGCTCCCAGGGGGCCGCGTATTCACCCCTCCACTTT. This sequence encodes CASSSQGAAYSPLHF. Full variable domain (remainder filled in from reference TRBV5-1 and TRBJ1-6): KAGVTQTPRYLIKTRGQQVTLSCSPISGHRSVSWYQQTPGQGLQFLFEYFSETQRNKGNFPGRFSGRQFSNSRSEMNVSTLELGDSALYLCASSSQGAAYSPLHFGNGTRLTVT.